This TCR beta chain was identified in a study of somatic mutations in cytotoxic T cells in rheumatoid arthritis (dated by TCRdb to about 2017). For context, the study as a whole: Right after diagnosis and prior to the start of any treatment, 25 to 30 ml EDTA of peripheral blood was drawn from patients. Some T-cell populations stained with V beta antibodies were sorted by flow on a FACSAria II or Sony SH800 to nearly 100% purity, with sorted V beta1+ cells additionally subjected to TCRB sequencing. To characterize clonality, the study used TCRB deep sequencing while asking whether somatic mutations are carried by expanded CD8+ T-cell clones in newly diagnosed, untreated rheumatoid arthritis. A total of around 65 rheumatoid arthritis patients and about 21 healthy controls underwent TCRB deep sequencing. Median age was essentially the same in the patient group and the control group.

TCRB CDR3 sequencing used the immunoSEQ assay on genomic DNA. The paper's data handling went like this. Patient CD8+ clones larger than 1% were compared against published virus-specific TCRB sequences, and only a few matched. Nothing other than productive TCRB rearrangements was included in the analyses. Clonality was calculated as a Shannon entropy-based productive clonality index, and a clone was defined by a unique TCRB CDR3 sequence. Repertoire overlap for a pair of samples was computed from each clone's template counts relative to total templates per sample. A correlation with a Spearman r of roughly 0.6 was found between V-gene usage by flow cytometry and V-gene usage by TCRB sequencing. Entries here come from immuneACCESS through TCRdb and include only in-frame sequences with V and J called. Some clones fail to appear in such tables; in the studies checked, an unresolved V gene covers under half of the shortfall, and the cause of the remainder is unknown. V and J calls and clone size are as listed in that table; D and trimming were resolved from the DNA. Present in this sample are approximately 30,000 clones, 75% to 85% of which were seen just once. The biggest ten clones account for 6.5% to 9% of the sample.

The germline V gene specifies MNHNS as CDR1 and SASEGT as CDR2. The CDR3 sequence holds 17 residues, the cysteine and phenylalanine included. The entry retains the CDR3 DNA only, 51 bases that are in frame from base 1. Cut back by 3 bases and 2 bases, the V and J ends lie 17 bases apart. Overall study outcomes, separate from this receptor: The expanded CD8+ clones had unknown antigen targets, and not appearing in virus-specific databases did not rule out that they were virus-specific. CD8+ T-cell clonality in rheumatoid arthritis patients was not significantly different from that in age-matched healthy controls. Several identical CD8+ TCRB sequences were found in both blood and synovial fluid, and in 8 of 65 patients the largest CD8+ clone exceeded 20% of CD8+ cells. CD8+ clonality increased with age in patients (Spearman r ≈ 0.5) but not in healthy controls. The slight underrepresentation of TRBV07 in patients was not corrected for multiple comparisons.

This clone occurred once. What this receptor recognizes is not known. No base quality values were provided; no much bigger clone lies one nucleotide off. CD4+ and CD8+ cells were isolated by positive magnetic bead selection on an AutoMACS, and purity was checked by flow cytometry. A TCR V beta antibody panel was used in flow cytometry to screen first for clonal expansions, which were then characterized by TCRB deep sequencing of sorted CD8+ fractions. Isolation of peripheral blood mononuclear cells was done through Ficoll-Paque PLUS density gradient separation. DNA was extracted from CD4-enriched, CD8-enriched or PBMC samples with Nucleospin Tissue or Tissue XS kits and quantified with a Qubit 2.0 fluorometer.

The TCR originated in an adult with rheumatoid arthritis. Recombination linked TRBV6-1 to TRBJ2-1, with the identity of the D gene unclear. The source material was CD8+ T cells sorted from blood. CDR3 sequence: CASSELGTRPTYNEQFF. The DNA sequence is TGTGCCAGCAGTGAGCTGGGAACCCGGCCTACCTACAATGAGCAGTTCTTC.